This T cell receptor (beta chain) was captured by sequencing in a study of blood T cell repertoires in COVID-19. Study summary: The United States, Italy and Spain provided the acute and convalescent COVID-19 samples. From T cells, B-cell-depleted T cells, or PBMCs came the material, which was cDNA or gDNA.

Authors' analysis steps: Reference gene primer amplification in the assay estimated nucleated cell counts. Sequencing used immunoSEQ multiplex PCR; TCRdb keeps in-frame clones, though not all of them. That table supplies the V and J calls and clone size; D and trimming were determined from the DNA. The sample includes over 85,000 clones, over 75% of them seen just once. The ends lost 3 bases at V and 9 bases at J; junction bases unmatched: 8. CDR1 and CDR2 (germline): SEHNR, FQNEAQ (reference sequence). CDR3 length: 15 amino acids. This clonotype was obtained from a woman older than 75 with acute or convalescent COVID-19. Sequencing was carried out using peripheral blood. V usage is TRBV7-9 and J usage is TRBJ2-1; 10 bases agree with TRBD2. CDR3 amino acids: CASSFMLAGDSEQFF. Written as DNA, the CDR3 is TGTGCCAGCAGCTTCATGCTAGCGGGAGATAGTGAGCAGTTCTTC.